In this sample, the clone carrying this TCR beta chain turned up a few times. Antigen unknown. TCRdb fed the RT-PCR reads into MiXCR, producing one record per CDR3 protein. The sample holds about 190,000 distinct CDR3 sequences, around 14% seen once. This entry belongs to a study of response to subunit inactivated influenza vaccine. Trimming removed 3 bases from V and 3 bases from J, with 5 bases in between. The CDR3 spans 12 residues. Germline CDR1 reads SQVTM; CDR2 reads ANQGSEA. Findings of the study overall: Researchers suggested that each seasonal influenza vaccination recruits few new T cells.

The sequencing used CD8+ T cells sorted from PBMCs, collected 5 to 6 days after vaccination. The sequence was obtained from a man aged 50 to 59 who received an inactivated influenza vaccine. V is TRBV29-1 and J is TRBJ2-2; D is undetermined. CDR3 DNA sequence: TGCAGCGTTGACCAGTACACCGGGGAGCTGTTTTTT. This encodes CSVDQYTGELFF.